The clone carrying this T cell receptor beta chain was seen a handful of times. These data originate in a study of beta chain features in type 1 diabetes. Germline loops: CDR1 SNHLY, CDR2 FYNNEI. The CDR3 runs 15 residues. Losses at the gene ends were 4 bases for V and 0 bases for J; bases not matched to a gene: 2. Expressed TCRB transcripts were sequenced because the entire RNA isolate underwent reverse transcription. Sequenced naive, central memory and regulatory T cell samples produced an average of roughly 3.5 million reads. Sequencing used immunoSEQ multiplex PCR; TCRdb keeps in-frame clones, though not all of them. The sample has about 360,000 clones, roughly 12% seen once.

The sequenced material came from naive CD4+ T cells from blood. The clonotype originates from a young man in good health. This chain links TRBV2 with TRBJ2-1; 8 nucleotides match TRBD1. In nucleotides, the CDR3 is TGTGCCAGCAGTGTGACAGGGGACTCCTACAATGAGCAGTTCTTC. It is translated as CASSVTGDSYNEQFF.